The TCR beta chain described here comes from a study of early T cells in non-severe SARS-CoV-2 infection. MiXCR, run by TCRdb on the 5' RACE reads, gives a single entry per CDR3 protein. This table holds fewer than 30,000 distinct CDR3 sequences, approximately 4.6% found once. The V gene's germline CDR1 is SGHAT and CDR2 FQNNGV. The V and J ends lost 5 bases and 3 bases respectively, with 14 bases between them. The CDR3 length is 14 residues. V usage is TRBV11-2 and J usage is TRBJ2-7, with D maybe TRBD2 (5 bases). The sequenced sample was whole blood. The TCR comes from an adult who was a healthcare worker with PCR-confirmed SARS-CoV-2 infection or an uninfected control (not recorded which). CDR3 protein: CASSPDYTNYEQYF. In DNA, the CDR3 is TGTGCCAGCAGCCCCGACTATACAAACTACGAGCAGTACTTC. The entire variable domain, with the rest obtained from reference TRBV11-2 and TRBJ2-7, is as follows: EAGVAQSPRYKIIEKRQSVAFWCNPISGHATLYWYQQILGQGPKLLIQFQNNGVVDDSQLPKDRFSAERLKGVDSTLKIQPAKLEDSAVYLCASSPDYTNYEQYFGPGTRLTVT.